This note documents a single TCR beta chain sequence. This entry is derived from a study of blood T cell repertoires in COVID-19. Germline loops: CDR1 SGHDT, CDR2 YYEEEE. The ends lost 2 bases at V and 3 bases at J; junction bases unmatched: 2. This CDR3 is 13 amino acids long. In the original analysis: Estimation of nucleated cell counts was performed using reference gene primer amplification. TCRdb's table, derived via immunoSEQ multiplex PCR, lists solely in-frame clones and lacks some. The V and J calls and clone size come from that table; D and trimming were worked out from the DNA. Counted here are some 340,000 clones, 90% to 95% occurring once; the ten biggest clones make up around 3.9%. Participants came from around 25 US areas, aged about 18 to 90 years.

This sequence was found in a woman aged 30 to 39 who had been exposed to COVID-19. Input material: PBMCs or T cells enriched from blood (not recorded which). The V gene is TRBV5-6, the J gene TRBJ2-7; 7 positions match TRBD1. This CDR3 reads CASSLNRGYEQYF. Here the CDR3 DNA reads TGTGCCAGCAGCTTAAACAGGGGCTACGAGCAGTACTTC.